The sequence of this T cell receptor (beta chain) was determined in a study of beta chain features in type 1 diabetes. Study observations and caveats: cDNA sequencing could over-represent cells with high TCR expression. More deletions and fewer insertions at VDJ junctions were seen in type 1 diabetes patients. In these data, an HLA type influence on TCRB rearrangement remained unresolved.

Reverse transcribing all isolated RNA meant expressed TCRB transcripts were sequenced. The assay was immunoSEQ multiplex PCR, and TCRdb's table has in-frame clones only and misses some. The sample consists of 860,000 or so clones, about a sixth of them appearing once. This clone was counted a few times. Its specificity is not known. Sample: naive CD4+ T cells from blood. This clonotype originated in a young woman in good health.

The CDR3 DNA follows: TGCGCCAGCAGCCAAGATTTGGTAGGGGGTCAGCCCCAGCATTTT. It yields the protein CASSQDLVGGQPQHF. The rearrangement uses TRBV4-3 and TRBJ1-5; maybe TRBD1 (6 bases). Trimming left V 0 bases short and J 6 bases short, with 12 bases between. Germline loops: CDR1 LGHNA, CDR2 YSLEER. The length of the CDR3 is 15 residues.